Presented here are 9 T cell receptor beta chains from one specimen sequenced in a study of blood T cell repertoires in COVID-19. Only in-frame clones appear in the TCRdb table, and some are missing; sequencing was by immunoSEQ multiplex PCR. The top ten clones hold 8.8% of a sample with 130,000 to 150,000 clones, about 80% of them seen once. Sequencing was carried out using peripheral blood. These receptors were collected from a woman of 80 years or more in a cohort sampled during active or convalescent COVID-19.

The chain carries TRBV7-3 and TRBJ1-2; 7 bases fit TRBD1. Trimming removed 3 bases from V and 5 bases from J; junction bases left unmatched: 9. The CDR3 has 15 amino acids. Germline values: CDR1 SGHTA, CDR2 FQGTGA. DNA for the CDR3: TGTGCCAGCAGCTTCCGTGGACAGGACCCGTATGGCTACACCTTC. Translation: CASSFRGQDPYGYTF.

The V and J genes are TRBV4-2 and TRBJ1-2; 10 bases fit TRBD1. Germline CDR1 is LGHNA and CDR2 is YNFKEQ. The CDR3 has 14 residues. Trimming took 3 bases from V and 8 from J; bases not matched to a gene: 6. The CDR3 protein is CASSQRQGAAGYTF. The CDR3 coding sequence is TGTGCCAGCAGCCAGAGACAGGGGGCAGCGGGCTACACCTTC.

As for this clone: The junction departs from germline at one end; a sequencing error may be responsible. Other DNA sequences of this sample code for an identical CDR3. V gene TRBV7-2 combines with J gene TRBJ1-2; maybe TRBD1 (5 bases). Germline lookup yields CDR1 SGHTA and CDR2 FQGNSA. This CDR3 contains 14 residues. CDR3 in amino acids: CASSIDTGGDGYTF. The CDR3, as DNA: TGTGCCAGCAGCATAGACACTGGAGGGGATGGCTATACCTTC.

In this sample, this clone turned up once. V and J are TRBV15 and TRBJ2-2; 9 nucleotides match TRBD2. The V gene's germline CDR1 is LNHNV and CDR2 YYDKDF (reference sequence). This CDR3 comprises 16 residues. After removal of 3 bases from V and 4 bases from J, the junction contained 6 bases not matched to a gene. The CDR3 is CATSSRAGGPTGELFF. CDR3 sequence (DNA): TGTGCCACCAGCAGTCGGGCGGGGGGGCCCACCGGGGAGCTGTTTTTT.

This clone was recorded at least ten times. This sample includes further DNA sequences coding for the same CDR3. The chain recombines TRBV7-9 with TRBJ1-1; D is undetermined. V was shortened by 0 bases and J by 0 bases, with 2 bases between the two germline ends. This CDR3 is built from 13 residues. The germline V gene has CDR1 SEHNR and CDR2 FQNEAQ (reference sequence). The CDR3 DNA follows: TGTGCCAGCAGCTTAGCCATGAACACTGAAGCTTTCTTT. Translating gives CASSLAMNTEAFF. The full variable domain, with the rest looked up from reference TRBV7-9 and TRBJ1-1, is DTGVSQNPRHKITKRGQNVTFRCDPISEHNRLYWYRQTLGQGPEFLTYFQNEAQLEKSRLLSDRFSAERPKGSFSTLEIQRTEQGDSAMYLCASSLAMNTEAFFGQGTRLTVV.

The CDR3 DNA sequence: TGTGCCAGTAGTCTAACCGGGACAGGGGAGTCACCCCTCCACTTT. Translated: CASSLTGTGESPLHF. The chain links TRBV19 to TRBJ1-6; 10 nucleotides agree with TRBD1. Unmatched junction bases numbered 8, after V lost 5 bases and J lost 10 bases. Germline V CDR1 and CDR2: LNHDA, SQIVND (reference sequence). The CDR3 spans 15 residues.

The chain carries TRBV6-1 and TRBJ2-2, with 7 bases that match TRBD1. CDR3 length: 14 residues. Trimming took 6 bases from V and 1 from J; bases not matched to a gene: 2. Germline V gene lookup returns CDR1 MNHNS and CDR2 SASEGT. CDR3 region: CASSRQGNTGELFF. CDR3 bases: TGTGCCAGCAGCCGACAGGGGAACACCGGGGAGCTGTTTTTT.

The rearrangement joins TRBV5-1 to TRBJ1-5, with no clear D. Germline V lookup: CDR1 SGHRS, CDR2 YFSETQ. The germline V and J ends were trimmed by 0 bases and 6 bases, with 13 bases remaining between them. The CDR3 extends over 15 amino acids. CDR3 in amino acids: CASSLAGTKGQPQHF. DNA of the CDR3: TGCGCCAGCAGCTTGGCGGGAACGAAAGGTCAGCCCCAGCATTTT.

This chain uses TRBV4-1 with TRBJ2-1, with 11 nucleotides matching TRBD2. V was clipped by 1 base and J by 4 bases; unmatched bases: 6. CDR3 size: 17 residues. Germline V gene lookup returns CDR1 MGHRA and CDR2 YSYEKL. CDR3 nucleotides: TGCGCCAGCAGCCAAGCGTCTAGCGGGGGGCAATACAATGAGCAGTTCTTC. This codes for CASSQASSGGQYNEQFF.